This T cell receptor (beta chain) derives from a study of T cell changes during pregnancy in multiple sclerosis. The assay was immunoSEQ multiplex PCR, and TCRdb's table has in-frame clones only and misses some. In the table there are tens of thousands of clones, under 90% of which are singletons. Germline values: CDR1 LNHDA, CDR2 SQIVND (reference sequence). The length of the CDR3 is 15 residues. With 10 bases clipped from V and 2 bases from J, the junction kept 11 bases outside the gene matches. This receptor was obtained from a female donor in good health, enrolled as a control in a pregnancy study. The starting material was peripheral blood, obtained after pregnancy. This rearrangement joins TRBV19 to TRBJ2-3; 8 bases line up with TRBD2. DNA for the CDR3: TGTGCCACCACGGCTGGCGGGGGGTTCACAGATACGCAGTATTTT. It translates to CATTAGGGFTDTQYF.